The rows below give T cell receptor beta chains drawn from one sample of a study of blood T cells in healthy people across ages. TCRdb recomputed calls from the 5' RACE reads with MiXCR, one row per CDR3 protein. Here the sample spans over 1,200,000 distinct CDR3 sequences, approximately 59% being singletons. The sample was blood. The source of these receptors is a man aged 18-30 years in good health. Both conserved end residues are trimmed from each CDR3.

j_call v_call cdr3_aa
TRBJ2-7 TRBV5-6 ASSLVQVYEQY
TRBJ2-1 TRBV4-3 ASSQDPGGRSYNEQF
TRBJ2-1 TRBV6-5 ASSYLNSGAPYNEQF
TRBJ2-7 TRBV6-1 ASSEVGWFSYEQY
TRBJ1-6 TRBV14 ASSQLGQGASPLH
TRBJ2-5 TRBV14 ASSQVPLGGVETQY
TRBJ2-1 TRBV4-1 ASSQTQDSYNEQF
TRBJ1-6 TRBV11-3 ASSSSPNSPLH
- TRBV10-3 AISGRVSYEQY
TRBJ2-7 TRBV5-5 ASRPGPGAGSYEQY
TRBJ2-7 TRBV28 ASRLHPGQDSYEQY
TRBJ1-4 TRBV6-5 ASSVEWGGAEKLF
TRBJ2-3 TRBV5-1 ASSSGLAADTQY
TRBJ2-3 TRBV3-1 ASSQDGALFTDTQY
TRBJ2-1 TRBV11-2 ASSLEDLLF
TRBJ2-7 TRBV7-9 ASSAGTPEEQY
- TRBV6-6 ASSYDRADYEQY
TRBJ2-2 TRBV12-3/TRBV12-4 ASRTAGGATGGLF
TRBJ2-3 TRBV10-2 ASSEPGLPTDTQY
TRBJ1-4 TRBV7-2 ASRSQGEGEKLF
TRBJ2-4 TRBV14 ASSQEFSSGDNIQY
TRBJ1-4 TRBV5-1 ASSLGDRNEKLF
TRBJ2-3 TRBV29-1 SVVGQY
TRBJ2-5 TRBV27 ASSLSETSGSNEQY
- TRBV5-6 ASRKTGTSYEQY
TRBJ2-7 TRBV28 ASSPPRWAYEQY
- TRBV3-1 ASSPGAGEYEQY
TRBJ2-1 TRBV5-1 ASSLVGGLHNEQF
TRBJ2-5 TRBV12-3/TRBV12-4 ASSLSQAIQETQY
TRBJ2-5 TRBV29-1 SVEERGYQETQY
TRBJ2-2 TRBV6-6 AIYVGGELF
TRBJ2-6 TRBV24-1 ATSDQAALTSEANVLT
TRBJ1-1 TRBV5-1 ASSLGGVRRTEAF
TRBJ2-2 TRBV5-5 ASSGGPGGTGELF
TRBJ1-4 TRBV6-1 ASTATGTGQEKLF
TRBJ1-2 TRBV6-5 ASRPTGEGSYT
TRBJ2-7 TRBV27 ASSDLRGSLRVTSYEQY
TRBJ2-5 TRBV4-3 ASSQDRGWGETQY
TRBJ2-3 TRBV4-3 ASSHPRGASGATGTQY
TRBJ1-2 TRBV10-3 AISEGQGSSYGYT
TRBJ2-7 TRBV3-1 ASSQEPRYEQY
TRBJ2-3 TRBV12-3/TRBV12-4 ASIVSGTDTQY
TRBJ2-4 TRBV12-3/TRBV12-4 ASSFGPGGPTAKNIQY